Each of the 15 T cell receptor beta chains below was sequenced from the same sample in a study of cytomegalovirus exposure and HLA in healthy donors. The PCR contained 60 Vbeta and 13 Jbeta primers. The repertoire was sequenced with immunoSEQ multiplex PCR; TCRdb's copy has only in-frame clones and lacks some. The data show under 150,000 clones, roughly three quarters seen once. The specimen was PBMCs. Receptor source: a woman aged 55 to 70 in good health and CMV-seronegative.

V usage is TRBV28 and J usage is TRBJ2-1, with a tentative D call TRBD1 (6 bases). The CDR3 runs to 14 residues. Germline V gene sequence: CDR1 MDHEN, CDR2 SYDVKM. The V gene lost 7 bases and the J gene lost 6 bases, with 16 bases spanning the gap. CDR3: CASTLGQSLNEQFF. The CDR3 nucleotides are TGTGCCAGCACCCTGGGACAATCCCTCAATGAGCAGTTCTTC.

The chain carries TRBV15 and TRBJ2-3; D perhaps matches TRBD2 (6 bases). This CDR3 is built from 16 residues. Between the trimmed V and J ends, which lost 5 bases and 2 bases, there was a span of 17 bases. Germline V gives CDR1 LNHNV, CDR2 YYDKDF (reference sequence). DNA for the CDR3: TGTGCCACCAGCCATGCGGGGAGTCTAGACACAGATACGCAGTATTTT. Translated, it gives CATSHAGSLDTDTQYF.

This rearrangement joins TRBV7-8 to TRBJ2-7, with 12 bases matching TRBD1. This CDR3 contains 13 residues. With V trimmed by 6 bases and J by 7 bases, 4 bases remained unmatched. CDR1 SGHVS and CDR2 FQNEAQ come from the germline V gene. The CDR3 region is CASRGTGGSEQYF. The CDR3 DNA follows: TGTGCCAGCAGAGGGACAGGGGGCAGTGAGCAGTACTTC.

This chain joins TRBV7-9 and TRBJ2-2; 9 nucleotides align to TRBD2. With V trimmed by 2 bases and J by 3 bases, 1 base remained unmatched. The CDR3 extends over 15 amino acids. Looked up from germline, CDR1 is SEHNR and CDR2 is FQNEAQ (reference sequence). The CDR3 sequence: CASSLRLADTGELFF. As DNA, the CDR3 is TGTGCCAGCAGCTTACGACTAGCGGACACCGGGGAGCTGTTTTTT. Combining the CDR3 with reference TRBV7-9 and TRBJ2-2 gives the whole variable domain DTGVSQNPRHKITKRGQNVTFRCDPISEHNRLYWYRQTLGQGPEFLTYFQNEAQLEKSRLLSDRFSAERPKGSFSTLEIQRTEQGDSAMYLCASSLRLADTGELFFGEGSRLTVL.

CDR3 DNA: TGTGCCAGCAGCGCCAGCGGGGTAGGCACCGGGGAGCTGTTTTTT. Protein product: CASSASGVGTGELFF. This chain connects TRBV7-9 to TRBJ2-2; 7 nucleotides agree with TRBD2. Looked up from germline, CDR1 is SEHNR and CDR2 is FQNEAQ (reference sequence). This CDR3 is 15 amino acids long. V lost 5 bases, J lost 4 bases, and 7 bases stayed unmatched.

The chain uses TRBV10-1 and TRBJ1-1; D call uncertain. The germline gives CDR1 WNHNN, CDR2 SYGVQD (reference sequence). V dropped 6 bases and J dropped 10 bases, with 21 bases sitting between them. The CDR3 covers 14 residues. CDR3 amino acids: CASSTTGSPRGAFF. The CDR3 DNA sequence: TGCGCCAGCAGCACGACCGGGAGCCCTAGAGGAGCTTTCTTT.

The chain joins TRBV27 to TRBJ2-7; TRBD1 matches 7 bases. This CDR3 has 16 amino acids. V dropped 6 bases and J dropped 1; count of bases not matched to a gene: 12. Germline V gene lookup returns CDR1 MNHEY and CDR2 SMNVEV (reference sequence). Here the CDR3 DNA reads TGTGCCAGCAGCCGGTACGGGACAGCCACATCCTACGAGCAGTACTTC. Translated, it gives CASSRYGTATSYEQYF.

This chain joins TRBV6-6 and TRBJ1-5; D unclear. The ends were cut back, 4 bases at V and 5 bases at J, with 6 bases in the middle. CDR1 and CDR2 from the germline V gene are MNHNY and SVGAGI (reference sequence). This CDR3 region has 12 residues. The CDR3 reads CASSSPYQPQHF. The CDR3 DNA is TGTGCCAGCAGTTCCCCTTATCAGCCCCAGCATTTT.

The chain has TRBV19 and TRBJ1-5; no clear D. Trimming removed 3 bases at V and 0 bases at J, with 15 bases between. CDR3 size: 17 residues. CDR1 is LNHDA, CDR2 SQIVND, per germline (reference sequence). CDR3: CASSISTRPGSNQPQHF. In nucleotides, the CDR3 is TGTGCCAGTAGTATTTCGACCCGACCGGGTAGCAATCAGCCCCAGCATTTT.

The rearrangement links TRBV19 to TRBJ2-2; 9 bases are shared with TRBD2. The CDR3 is 18 amino acids. Germline V gives CDR1 LNHDA, CDR2 SQIVND (reference sequence). Unmatched junction bases numbered 16, after V lost 7 bases and J lost 4 bases. CDR3 nucleotides: TGTGCCAGTACCCCGGGGAGCGGGAGGACACAGGGCACCGGGGAGCTGTTTTTT. Its translation is CASTPGSGRTQGTGELFF.

The chain joins TRBV11-2 to TRBJ2-3; TRBD2 might be the D (5 bases). V lost 1 base and J lost 0, with 8 bases in between. Germline CDR1 and CDR2: SGHAT and FQNNGV. The CDR3 totals 15 residues. The CDR3 protein is CASSLGGGSTDTQYF. The CDR3 nucleotides are TGTGCCAGCAGCTTAGGCGGCGGGAGCACAGATACGCAGTATTTT. The whole variable domain, filled in from reference TRBV11-2 and TRBJ2-3, reads EAGVAQSPRYKIIEKRQSVAFWCNPISGHATLYWYQQILGQGPKLLIQFQNNGVVDDSQLPKDRFSAERLKGVDSTLKIQPAKLEDSAVYLCASSLGGGSTDTQYFGPGTRLTVL.

This rearrangement joins TRBV7-2 to TRBJ2-1; D is undetermined. Germline V gene lookup returns CDR1 SGHTA and CDR2 FQGNSA. V was cut by 4 bases and J by 9 bases, with 7 bases left in between. The CDR3 has 11 residues. In nucleotides, the CDR3 is TGTGCCAGCAGCTACTATACTGAGCAGTTCTTC. Encoded protein: CASSYYTEQFF. Drawing the rest from reference TRBV7-2 and TRBJ2-1, the complete variable domain is GAGVSQSPSNKVTEKGKDVELRCDPISGHTALYWYRQSLGQGLEFLIYFQGNSAPDKSGLPSDRFSAERTGGSVSTLTIQRTQQEDSAVYLCASSYYTEQFFGPGTRLTVL.

The chain has TRBV5-1 and TRBJ2-1; TRBD2 aligns across 7 bases. The V segment lost 0 bases and the J segment 0 bases; nucleotides outside the gene matches: 0. Looked up from germline, CDR1 is SGHRS and CDR2 is YFSETQ. This CDR3 spans 15 amino acids. The CDR3 region is CASSLGLASYNEQFF. The DNA of the CDR3 is TGCGCCAGCAGCTTGGGACTAGCCTCCTACAATGAGCAGTTCTTC.

The chain couples TRBV5-1 to TRBJ1-1, with D maybe TRBD1 (5 bases). The length of the CDR3 is 14 residues. The germline V gene encodes CDR1 SGHRS and CDR2 YFSETQ. V was pared by 5 bases and J by 0 bases, with 11 bases between. As DNA, the CDR3 is TGCGCCAGCAGTCTGACAGACCTGAACACTGAAGCTTTCTTT. It is translated as CASSLTDLNTEAFF.

The V and J genes are TRBV19 and TRBJ1-4; D remains ambiguous. Germline assignment: CDR1 LNHDA and CDR2 SQIVND (reference sequence). The CDR3 is 15 amino acids. Trimming took 3 bases from V and 8 from J, leaving 16 bases between them. CDR3 amino acids: CASSIPLVEGEKLFF. Written as DNA, the CDR3 is TGTGCCAGTAGTATTCCCCTTGTTGAGGGCGAAAAACTGTTTTTT.